This T cell receptor beta chain was documented in a study of T cells in Graves' hyperthyroidism and ophthalmopathy (dated by TCRdb to between 2018 and 2021). In terms of the full investigation: Peripheral blood was collected at initial diagnosis, before any treatment. The paper reports TCR Vbeta CDR3 sequencing of approximately 140 peripheral blood samples: approximately 43 ophthalmopathy, about 75 hyperthyroidism and around 17 progressor patients. After blood sampling, hyperthyroidism patients were treated with methimazole at a starting dose of 30 mg daily, and ophthalmopathy patients were treated with high-dose intravenous methylprednisolone. Prospective prediction of ophthalmopathy was tested in an independent validation cohort consisting of about 19 hyperthyroidism patients and about 17 patients who later progressed to ophthalmopathy. A discovery cohort of roughly 100 patients, about 40 with Graves' ophthalmopathy and more than 55 with stable Graves' hyperthyroidism, was used to find distinguishing TCR V-J signatures. The roughly 90 discovery patients were divided at random into training and test sets in a 7:3 ratio. The study also compared thyroid tissue and blood T-cell repertoires from roughly six Graves' hyperthyroidism patients. The paper as a whole reports these results and caveats: Sample size was not statistically predetermined, and blinding of investigators to group allocation was not performed. A model built on a 13 V-J signature distinguished ophthalmopathy from stable hyperthyroidism, reaching about 88% sensitivity and 81.08% specificity in cross-validation and 80%/75% in testing. Most expanded thyroid clonotypes (frequency above 0.001) were also detected in blood, a finding suggesting that blood repertoires may reflect thyroid immune responses. In validation, progression to ophthalmopathy was predicted by the model with 65% to 71% sensitivity and 72% to 80% specificity, a median of approximately 6.5 months before onset.

This clonotype has just a few counts. The clone's antigen remains unknown. Base quality data are lacking; no much larger clone is found one base away. Stable Graves' hyperthyroidism was defined as no progression to ophthalmopathy during 18 months of follow-up. Hyperthyroidism patients were aged 18 to 65 years and newly diagnosed, with disease duration of less than 2 months. The study excluded patients with uncontrolled infections, other autoimmune diseases, pregnancy or lactation. Clinical symptoms, serum thyroxine and TRAb, thyroid ultrasound, and orbital computed tomography formed the basis for the diagnoses. PBMCs were isolated from around 10 ml of fresh peripheral blood by Ficoll-Paque density gradient centrifugation. Trizol reagent was used to extract total RNA, and RNA quality was then checked on an Agilent 2100 Bioanalyzer. The TCR beta CDR3 regions were amplified from the RNA transcripts. The first round of RT-PCR for the TCR CDR3 was performed with the HTBI primer set and the Qiagen OneStep RT-PCR kit. The libraries were constructed in a second round of multiplex PCR and then size-selected and purified. The libraries were sequenced on an Illumina HiSeq2000 using paired-end 100 bp reads. In the authors' own workflow: SOAPnuke was used to process the raw data, with reads discarded if the reads contained adapters or uncalled bases, had a mean Phred below 15, or lacked an exact constant-primer or identifier match. COPE v1.2.5 was used to merge the high-quality paired reads, and each unique nucleotide sequence was defined as a clonotype. MiTCR v1.1 was used to align the clonotypes against IMGT TRBV, TRBD and TRBJ reference segments. The analysis included only V-J combinations with a frequency above 0.0001, which together covered 98% to 99.2% of the repertoires. A TCS score was defined as the ratio of F50 (clonal expansion) to E x V (chaos), with BLOSUM62-based TCRdist applied between CDR3 peptides within each V-J. Welch's t-statistics and random forest reduced some 510 V-J features to roughly 13, which were used in a naive Bayes classifier (R e1071). The Morisita-Horn index was used to measure how similar the thyroid and blood repertoires were. TCRdb reanalyzed the raw reads on its own, using fastp at Q25 for trimming and MiXCR for clone calling, and kept in-frame beta chains. Every distinct CDR3 protein forms one entry, paired with its most common genes and DNA. The V and J calls shown here were made by TCRdb, not taken from the authors' results. The sample contains nearly 750,000 distinct CDR3 sequences, 30% to 40% of them found a single time. Around 29% of the sample goes to the ten largest clones.

Specimen: blood. This TCR was sampled from a middle-aged woman with Graves' hyperthyroidism.

The DNA reads TGCGCCAGCAGCCAAGATGGGGGGTGGAATCAGCCCCAGCATTTT. Its protein is CASSQDGGWNQPQHF. The receptor chain draws on TRBV4-1 and TRBJ1-5; TRBD1 is a weak D gene call, 5 bases matching. V is pared back by 0 bases and J by 4 bases, with 10 bases lying between the germline termini. In the germline V gene, CDR1 corresponds to MGHRA and CDR2 to YSYEKL. The CDR3 starts with the cysteine, ends with the phenylalanine, and has 15 residues. Of the read, only the CDR3 DNA is kept; its 45 bases are in frame from base 1.